The clone carrying this T cell receptor (beta chain) turned up a few times. These data come from a study of blood T cell repertoires in COVID-19. The germline V gene has CDR1 WSHSY and CDR2 SAAADI. V was clipped by 6 bases and J by 7 bases; unmatched bases: 6. This CDR3 is 12 amino acids long. As originally analysed: Estimated nucleated cell counts came from reference gene primer amplification. Data came from immunoSEQ multiplex PCR; TCRdb stores just in-frame clones and leaves some out. For V, J and clone size, that table is used; D and trimming come from the DNA. The sample consists of approximately 110,000 clones, more than 80% of them appearing once.

Sample: peripheral blood. The chain recombines TRBV10-2 with TRBJ2-7; 7 nucleotides align to TRBD1. The sequence came from a woman aged 40 to 49 with acute or convalescent COVID-19. The CDR3 nucleotides read TGCGCCAGCAGGTTAAGGGGGCAGGAGCAGTACTTC. It is translated as CASRLRGQEQYF.